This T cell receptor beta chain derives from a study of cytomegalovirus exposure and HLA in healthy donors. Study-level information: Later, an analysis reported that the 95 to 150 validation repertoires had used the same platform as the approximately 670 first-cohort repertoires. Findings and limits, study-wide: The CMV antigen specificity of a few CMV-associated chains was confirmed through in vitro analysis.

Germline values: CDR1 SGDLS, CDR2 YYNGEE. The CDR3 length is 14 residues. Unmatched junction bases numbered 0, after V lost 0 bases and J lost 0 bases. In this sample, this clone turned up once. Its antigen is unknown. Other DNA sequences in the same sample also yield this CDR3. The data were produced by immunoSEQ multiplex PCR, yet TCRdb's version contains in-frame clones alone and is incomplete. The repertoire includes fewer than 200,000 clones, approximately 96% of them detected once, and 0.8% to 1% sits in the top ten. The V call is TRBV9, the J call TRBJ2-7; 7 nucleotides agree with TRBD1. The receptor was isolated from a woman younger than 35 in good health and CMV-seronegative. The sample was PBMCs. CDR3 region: CASSVGDSSYEQYF. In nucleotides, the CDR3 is TGTGCCAGCAGCGTAGGGGACAGCTCCTACGAGCAGTACTTC.